This TCR beta chain was recorded in a study of cytomegalovirus exposure and HLA in healthy donors listed by TCRdb under 2017. Broadly, across the study: According to an earlier analysis of around 600 of the donors, roughly 180 million T cells yielded some 120 million unique TCR beta sequences and less than 300 Gb of sequence data. An early release covering 500 to 750 HLA-typed donors comprised 300 to 350 gigabases of sequencing data and 85 million or so unique TCR sequences. Of the roughly 410 genotyped donors, less than 90% were placed in the genetic ancestry cluster associated with self-reported Caucasian donors. The aim of the study was to test whether cataloging public T cell receptors could identify signatures of past pathogen exposure. Using immunosequencing, the study profiled T cell repertoires from 640 or so subjects and related those repertoires to cytomegalovirus serostatus. Besides the first cohort of around 670 subjects, a separate validation cohort made up of roughly 130 different subjects was used. To predict cytomegalovirus infection status, the study combined high-throughput TCR immunosequencing, statistical association of individual TCRs with disease status, and machine learning. A later analysis re-analyzed previously published TCR beta repertoires from 500 to 700 donors and added high-resolution HLA genotyping to study TCR occurrence patterns. In the later analysis, no new phenotypic data were used to find candidate immune exposures; instead, reliance was placed on TCR beta sequences and their occurrence across donors. In an earlier analysis of 550 to 700 of the donors, high-throughput TCR beta sequencing was used to judge whether each TCR beta V gene segment behaved as functional or pseudogenic. Donor age, sex, ethnicity and CMV serostatus were compiled alongside the repertoire data. In a later genetic analysis, genome-wide SNP genotypes for 398 of the 666 donors were used, and that subset was treated as a discovery cohort. All discovery cohort repertoires had been generated using a single sequencing platform. HLA typing covered class I and class II loci at four-digit resolution. Typing coverage varied by locus: roughly 629-640 donors for A, B, C, DRB1 and DQB1; under 550 for DQA1; about 590 for DPA1; around 490 for DPB1. Roughly five DR-DQ haplotypes were handled as single units for association and clustering because linkage in the cohort was strong. Among about 370 genotyped donors of the cohort, an average of around 240,000 unique TCR beta nucleotide sequences was sequenced per donor, of which 15% to 20% were non-productive.

Concerning this clone itself: Its antigen is currently not known. The input lacks base qualities; no much larger clone sits a single base away.

The method behind the library was the immunoSEQ multiplex PCR assay. For the multiplex PCR, a mixture combining 60 forward primers for TCR Vbeta segments and 13 reverse primers for TCR Jbeta segments was used. Amplification of the CDR3 region of rearranged TCR beta genes was performed with a multiplex PCR assay on genomic DNA. Amplified TCR beta libraries were sequenced as 87-base-pair reads on the Illumina HiSeq System. The paper's processing steps were these. In a later analysis, some 80 million unique TCR beta chains were counted across the roughly 670 repertoires, and approximately 11 million of these chains were shared by at least two donors. A nearest-neighbor algorithm error-corrected the raw reads and collapsed the reads into unique sequences, merging closely related sequences to remove PCR and sequencing errors. Alignment of CDR3 sequences to IMGT reference sequences was used to assign V, D and J gene segments. For a sequence to be retained, a match of at least six nucleotides to both a V gene segment and a J gene segment was required. A rearrangement counted as productive if the CDR3 had no stop codons and remained in frame with V and J, and every other rearrangement counted as non-productive. CDR3 was defined according to IMGT convention as the region running from the second conserved V-encoded cysteine to the conserved J-encoded phenylalanine. The earlier analysis of 450 to 750 of the donors excluded any sequence lacking an unambiguous match to a single V gene segment. An earlier analysis of 500 to 700 of the donors classified V segments as functional when productive rearrangements were above 56.7% and as segregating when the standard deviation between donors was above 5%. To diagnose cytomegalovirus status from the catalog of TCR beta chain sequences, a statistical classification framework was built. A later analysis assigned V and J genes by comparing TCR nucleotide sequences with IMGT/GENE-DB human TR gene sequences. A later analysis assigned CDR3 sequences and most-parsimonious VDJ recombination scenarios with the TCRdist pipeline. In a later analysis, every TCR beta chain was defined by the combination of its CDR3 amino acid sequence and its V-gene family, and reads without a unique V-gene family were dropped. A later analysis removed 592 highly shared, low-generation-probability nucleotide sequences to deal with suspected cross-contamination and a sequencing artifact. For each public chain, a later analysis derived a clonal expansion index from normalized ranks of inferred template counts within each repertoire. In a later analysis, generation probabilities were computed with a VDJ recombination model fitted to out-of-frame rearrangements, and the resulting probabilities were checked against IGoR. A later analysis scored TCR-TCR, TCR-HLA and TCR-CMV co-occurrence with hypergeometric tests, applying a repertoire-size bias correction to TCR pairs. False discovery rates were estimated in a later analysis by permuting HLA or CMV assignments 20 times. In a later analysis, co-occurring TCRs were grouped with DBSCAN, and TCRdist sequence similarity was added when clustering was performed within HLA-allele-positive subsets. For co-occurrence clustering, repertoires with fewer than 30,000 or more than 120,000 public chains were excluded, along with five repertoires with anomalous nucleotide sharing. Entries here come from immuneACCESS through TCRdb and include only in-frame sequences with V and J called. Some clones fail to appear in such tables; in the studies checked, an unresolved V gene covers under half of the shortfall, and the cause of the remainder is unknown. Clone size and V and J calls were adopted from that table, with D and trimming inferred from the DNA. The sample table contains around 61,000 clones; only one count was recorded for 65% to 80% of them. In total, the top ten clones hold about a sixth of the sample.

CDR1 and CDR2 were assigned from the germline V gene as SNHLY and FYNNEI. From the cysteine through the phenylalanine, the CDR3 covers 16 amino acids. CDR3 DNA is the only sequence kept; it has 48 bases, read in frame from the first base. V has 6 bases trimmed and J has 0 bases trimmed; junction bases matching no gene number 5. Here is what the overall study found, with its caveats: Compared with equally common non-associated chains, HLA-associated TCR beta chains in a later analysis were more clonally expanded and had lower generation probabilities. Compared with the roughly 700-donor mean, donors in an Asian-associated ancestry cluster had fewer N-insertions in productive TCRs, according to a later genetic analysis. Assigning TCR associations to individual alleles was difficult when HLA alleles, especially DR and DQ, strongly co-occurred. According to the authors, the approach could potentially be generalized to other disease states and immunological phenotypes. V-gene and J-gene trimming of TCR beta chains was associated with a missense DCLRE1C variant in a later genetic analysis, and the association was replicated in an independent cohort. Specific HLA alleles were associated with roughly 16,000 TCR beta sequences at a false discovery rate of 0.05 in a later analysis. Immune exposure information for the cohort was limited to CMV serostatus. A cluster of highly shared sequence variants was judged likely to be a technical artifact of the sequencing pipeline. A total of 150 to 200 TCR beta chains were listed by the study as associated with cytomegalovirus. A further reported finding was that TCR beta sequences accurately predicted the HLA-A and HLA-B alleles for most subjects in the first cohort. Across donors, most TCR sequences were observed very rarely, whereas some public TCRs were present in many individuals. In vitro tests confirmed that a few of the cytomegalovirus-associated TCR beta chains recognize cytomegalovirus antigens. Broadly in line with IMGT annotations, most TCR beta V segments showed up in productive rearrangements about 90% or about 30% of the time in an earlier analysis of approximately 600 of the donors. Several of the top co-occurrence clusters appeared to be linked to parvovirus B19, influenza, CMV and Epstein-Barr virus, according to a later analysis. The cohort was sequenced for TCR beta chains only, and without alpha or paired-chain data the features that could be detected were limited. Because HLA typing was unavailable for some donors at each locus, only the typed subset was used in association tests. Some IMGT-functional V segments, including TRBV6-2 and TRBV6-3, could not be distinguished by the 87-base-pair reads and were therefore excluded. Linkage disequilibrium might explain the correlated functional status among segregating V segments, but an unknown experimental factor could not be excluded. In both the original and validation cohorts, the classifier was reported to diagnose cytomegalovirus status with high specificity and sensitivity. The presence/absence analyses assumed that sequencing depth was roughly uniform across donors, and that assumption may not be true. Most CMV-associated TCR beta chains appeared to be HLA-restricted in a later analysis, and the HLA associations seemed to be driven largely by CMV exposure. According to a later analysis, TCR association rates differed among HLA loci, with DRB1 alleles showing the most associated TCRs and HLA-C alleles showing the fewest. The earlier analysis of fewer than 750 of the donors excluded around 17 rarely observed V segments, including chromosome 9 orphons, because counts were too low.

The cohort was made up of several hundred healthy bone marrow donors. All cohort members were sampled while nominally healthy, although unrecorded immune exposures were likely present. The donor was CMV seropositive and belonged to the group of 250 to 300 seropositive cohort members. Each donor provided a peripheral blood sample, and peripheral blood mononuclear cells were used for TCR beta sequencing. The Qiagen DNeasy Blood Extraction Kit was used to extract genomic DNA from the blood cell samples. Sequences were obtained from PBMCs. The TCR originated in a man aged 40-55 years in good health and CMV-seropositive. The rearrangement combines TRBV2 with TRBJ1-4; TRBD1 agrees with 9 junctional bases. The CDR3 reads CASRIGQGTTNEKLFF. The sequenced DNA is TGTGCCAGCAGAATAGGACAGGGGACAACTAATGAAAAACTGTTTTTT.